This paragraph reports one TCR beta chain. Its antigen remains unidentified. The sample belongs to a study of T cell repertoires in cytomegalovirus infection. Study overall: As its CMV epitopes, the study selected recently identified HLA-C-restricted and well-studied HLA-B-restricted targets.

This CDR3 has 14 residues. The V and J ends lost 3 bases and 0 bases respectively, with 9 bases between them. Germline V gene sequence: CDR1 ENHRY, CDR2 SYGVKD. TCRdb ran MiXCR on the reads and lists one entry per CDR3 protein. Of about 770,000 distinct CDR3 sequences in the sample, 29% are singletons; the top ten hold roughly 13%. Overall study results and limits: Ex vivo, HLA-C-restricted CMV-specific TCR beta clonotypes prevailed over the rest of the response. Adding up the frequency of public TCR beta families identified people who carried CMV plus the relevant HLA.

Sequenced material: cultured CD8+ T cells from PBMCs, taken from culture after CMV antigen stimulation. The source of this sequence is a human donor in good health (CMV status not recorded). Some clones in this sample may be carry-over from other donors' samples. The gene calls are TRBV10-3 and TRBJ2-7; tentative D call: TRBD2 (5 bases). DNA of the CDR3: TGTGCCATCAGTGAACCCGGGATCTCCTACGAGCAGTACTTC. The encoded protein is CAISEPGISYEQYF.